This T cell receptor (beta chain) was sequenced for a study of cytotoxic CD8 clonotypes in ibrutinib-treated CLL. Study background: Across the patients, roughly 10 were relapsed/refractory, around 16 treatment-naive and roughly 18 IGHV unmutated. Partial responses totalled approximately 24 and complete responses 2; after median around 74 months, roughly 14 remained remitted and around twelve progressed. Mean productive templates were around 240,000; mean productive rearrangements were roughly 90,000.

With sequencing, the targeted depth ranged from 1 in 200,000 to 1 in 1 million T cells. Only in-frame clones appear in the TCRdb table, and some are missing; sequencing was by immunoSEQ multiplex PCR. The data show hundreds of thousands of clones, 60% to 75% seen once. V lost 4 bases and J lost 3, with 16 bases in between. Germline-derived CDR1 and CDR2 are SGHAT and FQNNGV. CDR3 length: 15 residues. The clonotype originates from a human donor with chronic lymphocytic leukemia. This sequence joins TRBV11-2 and TRBJ2-7, with D uncertain. The sample in question was PBMCs, obtained after 24 months of ibrutinib treatment. The CDR3 loop reads CASSSPRRPYYEQYF. The CDR3 region has the DNA TGTGCCAGCAGCTCACCGCGGCGGCCGTACTACGAGCAGTACTTC. Combining the CDR3 with reference TRBV11-2 and TRBJ2-7 gives the whole variable domain EAGVAQSPRYKIIEKRQSVAFWCNPISGHATLYWYQQILGQGPKLLIQFQNNGVVDDSQLPKDRFSAERLKGVDSTLKIQPAKLEDSAVYLCASSSPRRPYYEQYFGPGTRLTVT.